This is a list of T cell receptor beta chains from one sample in a study of blood T cell repertoires in COVID-19. Only in-frame clones appear in the TCRdb table, and some are missing; sequencing was by immunoSEQ multiplex PCR. This sample carries 300,000 or so clones, around 90% of them seen once, and the ten largest clones take about 4%. The source material was peripheral blood. Receptors were obtained from a woman aged 35 to 49 with acute or convalescent COVID-19. The CDR3 runs from the conserved cysteine through the conserved F or W. A D gene is named only where the DNA matches it firmly. Only part of the rows carry a size: once, few, many, or a class if the clone is expanded.

d_call	v_call	clone_size	cdr3_length	j_call	cdr3_aa	cdr3_nt
.	TRBV19	.	13	TRBJ1-2	CASSMYSGYGYTF	TGTGCCAGTAGTATGTACTCTGGCTATGGCTACACCTTC
.	TRBV7-8	.	19	TRBJ2-3	CASSSSRGRKNHRTDTQYF	TGTGCCAGCAGCTCCAGCCGCGGAAGGAAGAATCACCGCACAGATACGCAGTATTTT
.	TRBV9	.	12	TRBJ1-2	CASSTQGFGYTF	TGTGCCAGCAGCACCCAGGGGTTTGGCTACACCTTC
.	TRBV12-5	few	14	TRBJ1-1	CASGTGNANTEAFF	TGTGCTAGTGGCACGGGGAACGCGAACACTGAAGCTTTCTTT
TRBD1	TRBV5-6	.	16	TRBJ1-6	CASSLAGTGSNSPLHF	TGTGCCAGCAGCTTGGCGGGGACAGGGTCTAATTCACCCCTCCACTTT
.	TRBV19	.	12	TRBJ1-1	CASSFVYTEAFF	TGTGCCAGTAGTTTCGTGTACACTGAAGCTTTCTTT
TRBD1	TRBV3-1/TRBV3-2	.	19	TRBJ1-6	CASSQKGLGGGGQGVPLHF	TGTGCCAGCAGCCAAAAAGGGCTAGGAGGTGGGGGACAGGGAGTTCCCCTCCACTTT
TRBD2	TRBV7-2	.	14	TRBJ2-1	CASSPGLPPNEQFF	TGTGCCAGCAGCCCGGGACTACCTCCCAATGAGCAGTTCTTC
.	TRBV29-1	.	17	TRBJ2-5	CSVGAVVRGRSWETQYF	TGCAGCGTTGGGGCGGTCGTGCGCGGGCGCTCGTGGGAGACCCAGTACTTC
TRBD1	TRBV19	.	17	TRBJ2-3	CASSKRGQGASEYTQYF	TGTGCCAGTAGTAAAAGGGGACAGGGGGCAAGTGAGTATACGCAGTATTTT
TRBD1	TRBV12-3/TRBV12-4	.	12	TRBJ1-1	CASSPGGTEAFF	TGTGCCAGCAGCCCAGGGGGCACTGAAGCTTTCTTT
.	TRBV3-1/TRBV3-2	.	16	TRBJ2-5	CASSQRRNRIQETQYF	TGTGCCAGCAGCCAGAGACGGAACAGGATCCAAGAGACCCAGTACTTC
.	TRBV9	.	14	TRBJ1-1	CASSVAGGNTEAFF	TGTGCCAGCAGCGTAGCCGGGGGAAACACTGAAGCTTTCTTT
.	TRBV9	.	14	TRBJ1-3	CASSVRGAENTIYF	TGTGCCAGCAGCGTTCGGGGGGCGGAAAACACCATATATTTT
.	TRBV25-1	.	14	TRBJ1-3	CATRDTHSGNTIYF	TGTGCCACCCGGGACACTCACTCTGGAAACACCATATATTTT
TRBD1	TRBV25-1	.	13	TRBJ1-2	CASRGGDRVVYTF	TGTGCCAGCAGGGGAGGGGACAGGGTAGTTTACACCTTC
.	TRBV19	.	15	TRBJ1-1	CASSIVATGNTEAFF	TGTGCCAGTAGTATAGTAGCAACCGGGAACACTGAAGCTTTCTTT
TRBD1	TRBV30	once	15	TRBJ1-1	CAWNTGGAENTEAFF	TGTGCCTGGAACACAGGGGGGGCGGAGAACACTGAAGCTTTCTTT
.	TRBV27	.	18	TRBJ1-3	CASSFLGPGKDFGNTIYF	TGTGCCAGCAGTTTCCTAGGACCGGGAAAGGATTTTGGAAACACCATATATTTT
.	TRBV19	.	17	TRBJ1-5	CASSRQVRDISNQPQHF	TGTGCCAGTAGTCGACAGGTGAGGGATATTAGCAATCAGCCCCAGCATTTT
TRBD1	TRBV4-2	once	15	TRBJ2-5	CASSLEAGQGETQYF	TGTGCCAGCAGCCTAGAAGCGGGACAGGGGGAGACCCAGTACTTC
TRBD1	TRBV19	.	15	TRBJ1-2	CASSVGQGQGYGYTF	TGTGCCAGTAGTGTCGGACAGGGACAGGGCTATGGCTACACCTTC
TRBD2	TRBV6-2/TRBV6-3	.	15	TRBJ2-3	CASSSAGLESDTQYF	TGTGCCAGCAGTAGTGCGGGACTAGAATCAGATACGCAGTATTTT
TRBD2	TRBV10-3	.	18	TRBJ2-5	CAISEAASGALYQETQYF	TGTGCCATCAGTGAGGCGGCTAGCGGAGCCCTGTACCAAGAGACCCAGTACTTC
TRBD1	TRBV2	once	14	TRBJ1-5	CASSGDRGNQPQHF	TGTGCCAGCAGTGGAGACAGGGGCAATCAGCCCCAGCATTTT
.	TRBV10-3	.	16	TRBJ2-5	CAISESGAGVQETQYF	TGTGCCATCAGTGAGTCGGGAGCAGGGGTTCAAGAGACCCAGTACTTC
.	TRBV25-1	.	14	TRBJ1-2	CASSKTGANYGYTF	TGTGCCAGCAGTAAAACAGGAGCTAACTATGGCTACACCTTC
.	TRBV25-1	.	13	TRBJ2-1	CATRKGGNNEQFF	TGTGCCACTCGGAAGGGGGGGAACAATGAGCAGTTCTTC
TRBD1	TRBV19	.	14	TRBJ1-5	CASRANRGHQPQHF	TGTGCCAGTAGGGCAAACAGGGGGCATCAGCCCCAGCATTTT
TRBD1	TRBV5-1	.	17	TRBJ1-4	CASSSSGTGGGWEKLFF	TGCGCCAGCAGCTCATCCGGGACAGGGGGCGGTTGGGAAAAACTGTTTTTT
.	TRBV6-5	.	15	TRBJ1-1	CASSYLMSRDTEAFF	TGTGCCAGCAGTTACCTAATGTCGAGGGACACTGAAGCTTTCTTT
TRBD2	TRBV4-2	.	17	TRBJ2-1	CASSQGASGGLMDEQFF	TGTGCCAGCAGCCAAGGGGCCAGCGGGGGACTTATGGATGAGCAGTTCTTC
.	TRBV2	.	13	TRBJ1-2	CASSKGVNYGYTF	TGTGCCAGCAGCAAAGGGGTGAACTATGGCTACACCTTC